This TCR beta chain is drawn from a study of shared clonotypes between healthy human individuals. Study summary: CD4 naive cells filled three plates per donor, CD4 memory three, CD8 naive two and CD8 memory one.

Remarks on this clone: As yet, its antigen is unknown.

Notes on the study in general: Several donors shared around 5.1% of their naive CD4 clonotypes. Against clonotypes common to all four donors, non-shared ones had lower generation probabilities.

The study ran the assay at deep level. Measured with immunoSEQ multiplex PCR; TCRdb has only the in-frame clones, and not every one. This table has 2 million to 3 million clones, over 85% appearing once. The V gene's germline CDR1 is SGHRS and CDR2 YFSETQ. The CDR3 is made up of 14 amino acids. Trimming shortened V by 4 bases and J by 3 bases, and 14 bases separated the two germline ends. The chain carries TRBV5-1 and TRBJ2-7, with D unresolved. The sequenced sample was naive CD4+ T cells from PBMCs. Regarding subset: CD45RA+ positively selected. This receptor was taken from a man aged 18 to 35 in good health. Some clones in this sample may be carry-over from other donors' samples. For the CDR3, the DNA is TGCGCCAGCAGCCCGCCGGGTACAAACTACGAGCAGTACTTC. It is translated as CASSPPGTNYEQYF.